This TCR beta chain was captured in a study of OX40 agonist ivuxolimab in advanced cancers. For the study at large: The patients received ivuxolimab by intravenous route every 2 weeks at 0.01 to 10 mg/kg. Cohort: more than 75% men, mean age around 55, aged roughly 23 to 90. Study findings and constraints: There were, on average, more expanded clones in CD8+ T cells than in CD4+. Within 6 weeks, CD4+ and CD8+ blood T cells expanded clonally at 0.1 to 3.0 mg/kg.

This clone was seen more than once but under ten times. Its antigen is undetermined. Produced via immunoSEQ multiplex PCR; TCRdb's table is partial and in-frame only. The data show about 60,000 clones, 88% seen once. CDR1 and CDR2 from the germline V gene are LGHNA and YNFKEQ. The V end was cut by 3 bases, the J end by 0 bases, with 8 bases between. CDR3 length: 15 residues. The sequences come from CD4+ or CD8+ T cells sorted from blood, collected in a trial of the OX40 agonist ivuxolimab. The receptor's source is an adult with an advanced solid tumor such as melanoma, head and neck, liver or kidney cancer. The J gene is TRBJ1-4, the V gene TRBV4-2; D might be TRBD1 (5 bases). The CDR3 here is CASSQEGATNEKLFF. Here the CDR3 DNA reads TGTGCCAGCAGCCAGGAAGGGGCAACTAATGAAAAACTGTTTTTT.